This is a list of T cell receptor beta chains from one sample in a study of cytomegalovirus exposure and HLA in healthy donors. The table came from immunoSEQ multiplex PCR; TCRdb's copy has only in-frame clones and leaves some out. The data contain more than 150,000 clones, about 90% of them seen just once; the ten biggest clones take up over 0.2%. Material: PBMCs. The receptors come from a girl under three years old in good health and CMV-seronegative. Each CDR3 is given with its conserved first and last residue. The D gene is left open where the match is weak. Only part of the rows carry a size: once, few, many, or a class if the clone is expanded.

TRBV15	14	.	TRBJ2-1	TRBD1	CATSRTGNINEQFF	TGTGCCACCAGCAGGACAGGGAATATCAATGAGCAGTTCTTC
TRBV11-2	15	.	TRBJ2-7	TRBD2	CASSLEGGSYYEQYF	TGTGCCAGCAGCTTAGAGGGGGGGTCGTACTACGAGCAGTACTTC
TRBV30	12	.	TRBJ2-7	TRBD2	CACRSGSYEQYF	TGTGCCTGTAGGAGCGGGAGCTACGAGCAGTACTTC
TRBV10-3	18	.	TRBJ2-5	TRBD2	CAISDLVGSGSRRETQYF	TGTGCCATCAGTGATTTAGTCGGCAGCGGGAGCCGGCGAGAGACCCAGTACTTC
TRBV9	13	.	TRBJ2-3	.	CASSVYRTDTQYF	TGTGCCAGCAGCGTATACAGAACAGATACGCAGTATTTT
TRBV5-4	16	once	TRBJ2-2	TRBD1	CASSEQGPTNTGELFF	TGTGCCAGCAGCGAACAGGGGCCCACGAACACCGGGGAGCTGTTTTTT
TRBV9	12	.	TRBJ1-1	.	CASSVGGAEAFF	TGTGCCAGCAGCGTAGGGGGGGCTGAAGCTTTCTTT
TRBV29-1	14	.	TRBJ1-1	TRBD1	CSVLDRELNTEAFF	TGCAGCGTTCTCGACAGGGAACTAAACACTGAAGCTTTCTTT
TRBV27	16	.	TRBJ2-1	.	CASSFWRELDRGEQFF	TGTGCCAGCAGTTTTTGGCGCGAGCTAGACCGGGGTGAGCAGTTCTTC
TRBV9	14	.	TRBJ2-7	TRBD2	CASSAGGTAYEQYF	TGTGCCAGCAGCGCGGGGGGGACTGCCTACGAGCAGTACTTC
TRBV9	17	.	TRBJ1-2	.	CASSVGSTGVGFGGYTF	TGTGCCAGCAGCGTAGGTTCCACCGGGGTGGGATTTGGAGGCTACACCTTC
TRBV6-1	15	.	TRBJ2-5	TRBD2	CASVMSSGEKETQYF	TGTGCCAGCGTGATGTCTAGCGGGGAGAAAGAGACCCAGTACTTC
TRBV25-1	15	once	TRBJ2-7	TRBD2	CASSDPRTAGGEQYF	TGTGCCAGCAGTGACCCCCGGACAGCGGGAGGCGAGCAGTACTTC
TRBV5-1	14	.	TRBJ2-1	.	CASSLAGVVDEQFF	TGCGCCAGCAGCTTGGCCGGAGTCGTCGATGAGCAGTTCTTC
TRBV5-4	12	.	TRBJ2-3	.	CASSQESDTQYF	TGTGCCAGCAGCCAGGAATCTGATACGCAGTATTTT
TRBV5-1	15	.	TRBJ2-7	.	CASSPSMSGPYEQYF	TGCGCCAGCAGCCCCTCAATGAGCGGCCCCTACGAGCAGTACTTC
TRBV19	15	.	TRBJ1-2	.	CASSIGVEGVYGYTF	TGTGCCAGTAGTATTGGTGTCGAGGGTGTATATGGCTACACCTTC
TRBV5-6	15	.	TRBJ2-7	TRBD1	CASSLGQGAYYEQYF	TGTGCCAGCAGCTTGGGCCAGGGGGCGTACTACGAGCAGTACTTC
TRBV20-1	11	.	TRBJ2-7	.	CSASEIYEQYF	TGCAGTGCCAGCGAGATCTACGAGCAGTACTTC
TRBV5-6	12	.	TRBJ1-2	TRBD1	CASSRTGDGYTF	TGTGCCAGCAGCCGGACAGGGGATGGCTACACCTTC
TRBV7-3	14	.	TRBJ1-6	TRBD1	CASSLGQGNLPLHF	TGTGCCAGCAGCCTGGGACAGGGGAATTTACCCCTCCACTTT
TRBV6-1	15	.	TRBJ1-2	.	CASSPGRGARYGYTF	TGTGCCAGCAGTCCCGGGCGGGGGGCGAGGTATGGCTACACCTTC
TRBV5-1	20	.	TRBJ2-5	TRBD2	CASSFRMGLAGGVDQETQYF	TGCGCCAGCAGCTTTCGAATGGGGCTAGCGGGAGGTGTGGACCAAGAGACCCAGTACTTC
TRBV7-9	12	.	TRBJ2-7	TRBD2	CASNPGGYEQYF	TGTGCCAGCAACCCGGGGGGATACGAGCAGTACTTC
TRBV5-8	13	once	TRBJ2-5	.	CASSLVPRETQYF	TGTGCCAGCAGCTTGGTGCCGAGGGAGACCCAGTACTTC
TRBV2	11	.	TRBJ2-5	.	CASSEQFTQYF	TGTGCCAGCAGTGAACAGTTCACCCAGTACTTC
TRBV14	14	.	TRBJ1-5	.	CASSQDRGNQPQHF	TGTGCCAGCAGCCAAGATCGGGGGAATCAGCCCCAGCATTTT
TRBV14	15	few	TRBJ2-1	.	CASSQGGRNYNEQFF	TGTGCCAGCAGCCAAGGTGGGAGGAACTACAATGAGCAGTTCTTC
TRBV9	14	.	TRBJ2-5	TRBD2	CASSRGGARETQYF	TGTGCCAGCAGCCGGGGGGGGGCAAGAGAGACCCAGTACTTC
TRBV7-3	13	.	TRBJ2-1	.	CASSRQNGNEQFF	TGTGCCAGCAGCAGACAGAATGGCAATGAGCAGTTCTTC
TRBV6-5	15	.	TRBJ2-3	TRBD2	CASMGSSGFTDTQYF	TGTGCCAGCATGGGGTCTAGCGGATTCACAGATACGCAGTATTTT
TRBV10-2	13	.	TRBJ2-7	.	CASRRGSLYEQYF	TGCGCCAGTAGACGGGGGAGCCTCTACGAGCAGTACTTC
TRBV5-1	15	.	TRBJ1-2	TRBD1	CATTRDRGNRGGYTF	TGCGCCACCACCCGGGACAGGGGTAATCGAGGCGGCTACACCTTC
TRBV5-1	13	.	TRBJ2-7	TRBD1	CASSLTGAYEQYF	TGCGCCAGCAGCTTGACAGGGGCCTACGAGCAGTACTTC
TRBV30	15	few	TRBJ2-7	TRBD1	CAWSAGQGALSEQYF	TGTGCCTGGAGTGCTGGACAGGGGGCTCTCAGTGAGCAGTACTTC
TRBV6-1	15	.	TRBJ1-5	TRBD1	CASSELDRFNQPQHF	TGTGCCAGCAGTGAACTGGACAGGTTCAATCAGCCCCAGCATTTC
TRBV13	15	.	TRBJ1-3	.	CASCILRSSGNTIYF	TGTGCCAGCTGCATTTTACGCAGCTCTGGAAACACCATATATTTT
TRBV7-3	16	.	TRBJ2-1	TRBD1	CASSQNPRDRVHEQFF	TGTGCCAGCAGCCAAAACCCCCGGGACAGGGTCCATGAGCAGTTCTTC
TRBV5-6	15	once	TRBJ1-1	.	CASSFRSTSHTEAFF	TGTGCCAGCAGCTTCAGGTCTACTTCCCACACTGAAGCTTTCTTT
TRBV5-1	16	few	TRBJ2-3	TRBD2	CASSLGLAGSTDTQYF	TGCGCCAGCAGCTTGGGACTAGCGGGAAGCACAGATACGCAGTATTTT
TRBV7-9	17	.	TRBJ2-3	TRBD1	CASSFPDRRPDTDTQYF	TGTGCCAGCAGCTTTCCGGACAGGAGACCAGACACAGATACGCAGTATTTT
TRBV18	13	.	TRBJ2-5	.	CASSPMGGETQYF	TGTGCCAGCTCACCTATGGGGGGAGAGACCCAGTACTTC
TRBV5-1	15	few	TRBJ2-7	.	CASSGPGTGSYEQYF	TGCGCCAGCAGCGGGCCCGGGACTGGTTCCTACGAGCAGTACTTC
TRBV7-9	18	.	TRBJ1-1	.	CASSSTLEGLTRPTEAFF	TGTGCCAGCAGCTCGACCTTAGAGGGCCTCACTCGGCCCACTGAAGCTTTCTTT
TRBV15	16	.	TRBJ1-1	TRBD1	CATSFDRGRGNTEAFF	TGTGCCACCAGCTTCGACAGGGGGCGAGGGAACACTGAAGCTTTCTTT
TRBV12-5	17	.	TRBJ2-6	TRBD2	CASGLRAGGTWANVLTF	TGTGCTAGTGGTTTGAGGGCGGGGGGGACCTGGGCCAACGTCCTGACTTTC
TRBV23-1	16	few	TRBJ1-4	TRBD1	CASSQSGTVLVEKLFF	TGCGCCAGCAGTCAATCCGGGACAGTGTTGGTTGAAAAACTGTTTTTT
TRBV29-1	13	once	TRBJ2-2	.	CSVDLEVTGELFF	TGCAGCGTTGATCTGGAGGTAACCGGGGAGCTGTTTTTT
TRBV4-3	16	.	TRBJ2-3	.	CASSQGLLPKADTQYF	TGCGCCAGCAGCCAAGGACTACTTCCTAAGGCGGATACGCAGTATTTT
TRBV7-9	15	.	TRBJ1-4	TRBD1	CASSLRDSRNEKLFF	TGTGCCAGCAGCTTACGGGACAGTAGGAATGAAAAACTGTTTTTT
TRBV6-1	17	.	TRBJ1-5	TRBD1	CASSAGFGGGSNQPQHF	TGTGCCAGCAGTGCAGGGTTCGGAGGGGGCAGTAATCAGCCCCAGCATTTT
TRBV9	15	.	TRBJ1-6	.	CASSVAGRLNSPLHF	TGTGCCAGCAGCGTAGCTGGCAGGCTTAATTCACCCCTCCACTTT
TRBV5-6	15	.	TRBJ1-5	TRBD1	CASSSGTGSWQPQHF	TGTGCCAGCAGCTCCGGGACAGGGTCCTGGCAGCCCCAGCATTTT